One and the same sample provided the 2 T cell receptor beta chains below, sequenced in a study of CD8 T cells in ankylosing spondylitis. TCRdb reanalysed the 5' RACE reads using MiXCR and keeps one entry per CDR3 protein. The sample includes 100,000 to 150,000 distinct CDR3 sequences, over 7% of them seen just once. Sequenced material: blood, either unsorted or a sorted T cell fraction (not recorded which). All receptors come from a male donor with ankylosing spondylitis or in good health (not recorded which).

This clonotype was counted many times. The rearrangement joins TRBV5-5 to TRBJ2-1; D tentatively fits TRBD1 or TRBD2 (5 bases each). Germline V gene sequence: CDR1 SGHKS, CDR2 YYEKEE (reference sequence). The CDR3 is 12 residues long. Trimming removed 2 bases from V and 10 bases from J, with 10 bases in between. The DNA for the CDR3 is TGTGCCAGCAGCTTCGGGGCTAGGGAGCAGTTCTTC. It yields the protein CASSFGAREQFF.

This clonotype came up many times. The chain is built from TRBV20-1 and TRBJ2-2, with 7 bases aligning to TRBD2. Unmatched junction bases numbered 5, after V lost 3 bases and J lost 7 bases. Germline loops: CDR1 DFQATT, CDR2 SNEGSKA (reference sequence). This CDR3 comprises 13 residues. The CDR3 protein is CSARAGVVGELFF. Written as DNA, the CDR3 is TGCAGTGCTAGGGCGGGAGTGGTCGGGGAGCTGTTTTTT.